This T cell receptor beta chain derives from a study of T cell responses to AZD1222 COVID-19 vaccine. TCRdb keeps only in-frame clones here, not all; method: immunoSEQ multiplex PCR. The table has over 100,000 clones, more than 75% seen once. The V end was cut by 5 bases, the J end by 4 bases, with 9 bases between. CDR1 is MNHEY and CDR2 is SMNVEV in the germline V gene (reference sequence). CDR3 size: 14 residues. The analysis combined second doses at about 4 or about 12 weeks. Regarding this clone: The antigen remains unidentified.

Regarding the study as a whole: White British ancestry dominated among donors, who included more females, and clonal diversity was possibly underestimated. As reported, nearly half of all spike-specific TCRs target variant regions that are unmutated. It was only after the peak T cell response that any repertoires were sampled.

Here the sequenced sample was peripheral blood, taken 28 days after the second AZD1222 dose. The V gene is TRBV27, the J gene TRBJ1-6, with D unresolved. The sequence derives from an adult who received the AZD1222 COVID-19 vaccine. CDR3 amino acids: CASSPERYNSPLHF. DNA of the CDR3: TGTGCCAGCAGTCCGGAGAGGTATAATTCACCCCTCCACTTT.